The next 4 T cell receptor beta chains were all read from a single sample in a study of beta chain features in type 1 diabetes. Every bit of the isolated RNA underwent reverse transcription, so sequencing read expressed TCRB transcripts. Profiled with immunoSEQ multiplex PCR; TCRdb holds only in-frame clones, not every one. Of around 500,000 clones detected, 9.5% to 12% appear once; the ten largest clones hold 0.045% to 0.06%. The sequenced sample was naive CD4+ T cells from blood. The receptors come from a woman aged 18-30 years in good health.

There are a few counts of this clone. The rearrangement joins TRBV7-2 to TRBJ2-5; D is possibly TRBD2 (5 bases). Germline CDR1 SGHTA, CDR2 FQGNSA. This CDR3 has 16 residues. The V and J ends lost 1 base and 7 bases respectively, with 19 bases between them. Written as DNA, the CDR3 is TGTGCCAGCAGCTTAGTGGGCGGGCGCCTGGCAGGGACCCAGTACTTC. Amino acids: CASSLVGGRLAGTQYF.

The V gene is TRBV7-9, the J gene TRBJ2-2, with 12 bases fitting TRBD1. Germline V gene sequence: CDR1 SEHNR, CDR2 FQNEAQ (reference sequence). Losses at the gene ends were 5 bases for V and 10 bases for J; bases not matched to a gene: 11. This CDR3 is 16 amino acids long. Here the CDR3 DNA reads TGTGCCAGCAGCCCGTCCGGGACAGGGGGCCCGAAGGAGCTGTTTTTT. This translates into CASSPSGTGGPKELFF.

J is TRBJ1-1 and V is TRBV30; no reliable D call. CDR3 size: 10 residues. The germline CDR1 and CDR2 sequences are GTSNPN and SVGIG (reference sequence). V shed 4 bases and J shed 9 bases, with 9 bases lying between them. The CDR3 protein is CAWNLGKAFF. The CDR3 region has the DNA TGTGCCTGGAATCTGGGTAAAGCTTTCTTT.

This clone was detected ten times or more. The CDR3 loop reads CAWDNTYEQYF. The CDR3 DNA reads TGTGCCTGGGACAATACCTACGAGCAGTACTTC. The J gene is TRBJ2-7, the V gene TRBV30; D is undetermined. Deletions cut 5 bases from V and 2 bases from J, with 7 bases between. The germline CDR1 and CDR2 sequences are GTSNPN and SVGIG (reference sequence). This CDR3 region has 11 residues.